This is a list of T cell receptor beta chains from one sample in a study of T cells in localized non-small cell lung cancer. Clones were read by immunoSEQ multiplex PCR, and TCRdb kept only the in-frame ones, dropping some. This sample yields about 2,900 clones, of which 36% are seen a single time; around 20% belongs to the top ten. Sequencing used lung tumor tissue, obtained before any cancer treatment. These receptors were taken from a male donor older than 55 with stage I squamous cell lung carcinoma. The CDR3 runs from the conserved cysteine through the conserved F or W.

TRBV28,TRBJ1-2,CASSLQGPRSSYTF
TRBV6-7,TRBJ1-2,CASSYGGNGYTF
TRBV11-3,TRBJ2-2,CASSLGTGSTGELFF
TRBV19,TRBJ1-1,CASSIFGPGRNTEAFF
TRBV30,TRBJ2-1,CASSRGLSYNEQFF
TRBV19,TRBJ1-1,CASQDRLNTEAFF
TRBV11-3,TRBJ2-7,CASSLSGRISYEQYF
TRBV30,TRBJ2-2,CALGQGGGELFF
TRBV7-6,TRBJ1-3,CASSLDRTGGEGGNTIYF
TRBV28,TRBJ2-5,CASSFPGGETQYF
TRBV18,TRBJ2-2,CASSWREATGELFF
TRBV6-8,TRBJ2-7,CASWDGNYEQYF
TRBV5-1,TRBJ2-2,CASSPTGPVGNTGELFF
TRBV11-3,TRBJ2-1,CASSLGGRSYNEQFF
TRBV28,TRBJ2-7,CASSFRDSYEQYF
TRBV28,TRBJ2-3,CASNLLAGATDTQYF